The T cell receptor (beta chain) described here comes from a study of patients and donors after allogeneic stem cell transplantation. There are a few counts of this clonotype. This CDR3 has 14 amino acids. The germline V and J ends were trimmed by 4 bases and 6 bases, with 13 bases remaining between them. Germline CDR1 is LGHDT and CDR2 is YNNKEL (reference sequence). TCRdb independently ran MiXCR on the RT-PCR reads; one entry per CDR3 protein. The table includes about 230,000 distinct CDR3 sequences, over 12% detected once. The rearrangement uses TRBV3-1 and TRBJ2-1; a weak D match, TRBD2 (5 bases). Sequencing was performed on blood, either unsorted or a sorted T cell fraction (not recorded which). The clonotype was recovered from a human donor who was either an allogeneic HSCT recipient or a stem cell or donor lymphocyte infusion donor (not recorded which). It is not recorded whose cells these are; they may come from a transplant donor. CDR3: CASSLERVRNEQFF. CDR3 DNA: TGTGCCAGCAGCCTCGAGAGGGTGCGCAATGAGCAGTTCTTC.